This TCR beta chain is drawn from a study of CD8+ T cells in alopecia areata. General study findings and limits: Just one nonresponder means the tie between baseline CD8+ expansion and response stays uncertain. Scalp and blood retained many expanded lesional clones during tofacitinib.

The CDR3 extends over 15 amino acids. Germline assignment: CDR1 PRHDT and CDR2 FYEKMQ (reference sequence). The V gene end was trimmed by 2 bases and the J gene end by 7 bases; junction bases not matched to a gene: 9. The treatment: oral pan-JAK inhibitor, 5-10 mg twice daily. With regard to this clone: Its antigen remains unknown.

RNA was isolated and reverse transcribed to cDNA, the sequencing template. The data were produced by immunoSEQ multiplex PCR, yet TCRdb's version contains in-frame clones alone and is incomplete. Of 90,000 to 120,000 clones detected, about 83% appear once; the ten largest clones hold roughly a quarter. Here the sequenced sample was CD8+ T cells sorted from blood, taken at week 24, from a patient treated with tofacitinib. The receptor's source is a human donor with alopecia areata. The chain carries TRBV13 and TRBJ1-2; 8 nucleotides line up with TRBD1. The CDR3 is CASSLWGRGPGGYTF. The CDR3 nucleotides are TGTGCCAGCAGCTTATGGGGCAGGGGGCCCGGTGGCTACACCTTC.